Each of the 11 T cell receptor beta chains below was sequenced from the same sample in a study of T cells in tumors after PD-1 blockade. Assay: immunoSEQ multiplex PCR; the TCRdb copy retains only in-frame clones and omits some. The data contain around 46,000 clones, approximately 79% of them singletons. Specimen: PBMCs, collected before anti-PD-1 treatment. These receptors all come from a human donor with basal cell carcinoma.

In this sample, this clone turned up a few times. The chain recombines TRBV4-1 with TRBJ2-7; D remains ambiguous. Germline V gene lookup returns CDR1 MGHRA and CDR2 YSYEKL. CDR3 length: 11 residues. Trimming pared 1 base from V and 4 bases from J, leaving 2 bases between. CDR3 bases: TGCGCCAGCAGCCAAGCATACGAGCAGTACTTC. The encoded protein is CASSQAYEQYF.

For this clone: Mismatch with germline at one junction end may stem from a read error. The chain carries TRBV2 and TRBJ1-2; D unclear. CDR1 is SNHLY and CDR2 is FYNNEI in the germline V gene. The CDR3 has 11 residues. CDR3 coding DNA: TGTGCCAGCAGTGAAAGATGGGCCAGGAACTTC. It translates to CASSERWARNF.

V usage is TRBV9 and J usage is TRBJ2-3, with 8 bases lining up with TRBD1. The CDR3 has 17 amino acids. J was trimmed by 4 bases and V by 0 bases; bases with no gene match: 10. Germline loops: CDR1 SGDLS, CDR2 YYNGEE. CDR3 protein: CASSVGDRFWAPDTQYF. CDR3 coding DNA: TGTGCCAGCAGCGTAGGGGACAGGTTCTGGGCCCCAGATACGCAGTATTTT.

The CDR3 DNA is TGCGCCAGCAGCCAAGAGGGCCGGGGGGCAACCCCCTACGAGCAGTACTTC. It specifies CASSQEGRGATPYEQYF. The rearrangement links TRBV4-1 to TRBJ2-7; maybe TRBD2 (7 bases). This CDR3 has 17 residues. V shed 0 bases and J shed 2 bases, with 17 bases lying between them. CDR1 and CDR2 (germline): MGHRA, YSYEKL.

This clone was seen a single time. This chain joins TRBV28 and TRBJ2-7; D call uncertain. Germline lookup yields CDR1 MDHEN and CDR2 SYDVKM. Deletions cut 11 bases from V and 1 base from J, with 12 bases between. This CDR3 is built from 12 residues. The CDR3 region is CASEKGSYEQYF. The CDR3 bases are TGTGCCTCAGAGAAAGGGTCCTACGAGCAGTACTTC.

This rearrangement joins TRBV12-3 or TRBV12-4 to TRBJ1-1; D ambiguous. This CDR3 spans 13 amino acids. V lost 3 bases and J 6 bases, leaving 11 bases between the germline ends. The CDR3 loop is CASSFSAFSEAFF. For the CDR3, the DNA is TGTGCCAGCAGTTTCTCAGCTTTCTCTGAAGCTTTCTTT.

This clone was seen once. The chain joins TRBV18 to TRBJ1-6; 7 positions agree with TRBD1. The germline gives CDR1 KGHSH, CDR2 LQKENI. CDR3 length: 15 amino acids. J was trimmed by 8 bases and V by 1 base; bases with no gene match: 5. In nucleotides, the CDR3 is TGTGCCAGCTCACCACTCCGGGACAGTTATTCACCCCTCCACTTT. This codes for CASSPLRDSYSPLHF.

The chain combines TRBV9 with TRBJ1-1; D might be TRBD1 (5 bases). Trimming removed 0 bases from V and 1 base from J, with 10 bases in between. Germline CDR1 reads SGDLS; CDR2 reads YYNGEE. The CDR3 consists of 15 residues. This chain's CDR3 is CASSVGVRENTEAFF. The CDR3 DNA follows: TGTGCCAGCAGCGTAGGTGTCAGGGAGAACACTGAAGCTTTCTTT.

The V and J genes are TRBV3-1 (or the pseudogene TRBV3-2) and TRBJ2-7; the D gene is possibly TRBD1 (5 bases). Germline V gene data show CDR1 as LGHDT and CDR2 as YNNKEL (reference sequence). V was clipped by 1 base and J by 4 bases, with 17 bases between them. The CDR3 runs to 16 residues. This chain's CDR3 is CASSQGQRLIPYEQYF. CDR3 DNA: TGTGCCAGCAGCCAAGGACAGCGCCTTATACCTTACGAGCAGTACTTC.

V and J are TRBV9 and TRBJ2-5; 9 positions agree with TRBD1. The CDR3 is made up of 15 amino acids. V shed 2 bases and J 3 bases; nucleotides not matched to a gene: 5. Germline V CDR1 and CDR2: SGDLS, YYNGEE. The CDR3 DNA follows: TGTGCCAGCAGCGTCCACAGGGGGCGTGAAGAGACCCAGTACTTC. It specifies CASSVHRGREETQYF.

The J gene is TRBJ2-5, the V gene TRBV3-1 (or the pseudogene TRBV3-2); unclear D gene. Trimming removed 1 base from V and 9 bases from J, with 9 bases in between. Germline CDR1 and CDR2: LGHDT and YNNKEL (reference sequence). This CDR3 is built from 12 residues. DNA for the CDR3: TGTGCCAGCAGCCAAGGGGTATCCTCCCAGTACTTC. Protein: CASSQGVSSQYF.